The entry that follows covers one TCR beta chain sequence. What it binds is unknown. A roughly 10-day culture period preceded the isolation of CD4+ T cells. A PCR test confirmed that the person had SARS-CoV-2 infection between March and December 2020. The data derive from a study of vaccination effects on CD4 cells after COVID-19. Looking at the study overall: PBMC were cultured at some 2.1 million per well with about 9 IU/ml IL-2 and 7.5 to 10 ug/ml peptides. General study findings and limits: Early timepoints after infection were absent, and convalescent patients were few in the study. Late in the post-vaccination period, infection-induced and vaccine-induced clones underwent marked clonal contraction.

TCRdb's copy holds only in-frame clones and misses some; the assay was immunoSEQ multiplex PCR. The sample contains 45,000 or so clones, about 78% of which appear only once. This CDR3 has 13 residues. The germline V gene encodes CDR1 SGDLS and CDR2 YYNGEE. Trimming took 4 bases from V and 6 from J, leaving 10 bases between them. The chain combines TRBV9 with TRBJ2-2; D gene unclear. The source material was CD4+ T cells from PBMCs cultured without peptide, sampled before COVID-19 vaccination. The origin of this receptor is a human donor who had a prior SARS-CoV-2 infection. DNA of the CDR3: TGTGCCAGCAGCCTCACTACGGCCGGGGAGCTGTTTTTT. It encodes CASSLTTAGELFF.